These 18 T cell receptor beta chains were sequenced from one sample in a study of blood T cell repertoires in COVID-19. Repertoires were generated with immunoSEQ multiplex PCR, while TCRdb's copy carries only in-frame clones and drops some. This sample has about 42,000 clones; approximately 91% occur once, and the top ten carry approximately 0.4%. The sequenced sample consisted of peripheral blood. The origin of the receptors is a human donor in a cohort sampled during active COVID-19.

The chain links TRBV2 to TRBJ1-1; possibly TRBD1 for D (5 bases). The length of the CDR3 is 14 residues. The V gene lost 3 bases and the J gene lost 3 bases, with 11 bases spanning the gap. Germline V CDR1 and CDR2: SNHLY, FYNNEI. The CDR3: CASSDPRADTEAFF. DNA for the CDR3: TGTGCCAGCAGTGACCCCAGGGCGGACACTGAAGCTTTCTTT.

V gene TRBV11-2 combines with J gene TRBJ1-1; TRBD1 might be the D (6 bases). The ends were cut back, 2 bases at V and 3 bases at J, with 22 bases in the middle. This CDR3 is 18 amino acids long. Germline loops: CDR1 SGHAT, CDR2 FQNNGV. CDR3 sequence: CASSLFRFYRGKDTEAFF. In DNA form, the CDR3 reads TGTGCCAGCAGCTTATTTAGGTTTTATAGGGGGAAGGACACTGAAGCTTTCTTT.

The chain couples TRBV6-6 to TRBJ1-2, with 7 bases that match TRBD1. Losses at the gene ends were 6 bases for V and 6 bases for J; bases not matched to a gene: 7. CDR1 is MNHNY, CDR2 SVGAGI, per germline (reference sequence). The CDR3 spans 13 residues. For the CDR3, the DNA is TGTGCCAGCAGACCCACAGGGGTTAATGGCTACACCTTC. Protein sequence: CASRPTGVNGYTF.

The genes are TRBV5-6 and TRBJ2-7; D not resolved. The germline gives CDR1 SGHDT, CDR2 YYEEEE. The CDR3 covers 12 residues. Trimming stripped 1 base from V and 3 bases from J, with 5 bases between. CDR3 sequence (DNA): TGTGCCAGCAGCTTGCGGGTCTACGAGCAGTACTTC. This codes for CASSLRVYEQYF. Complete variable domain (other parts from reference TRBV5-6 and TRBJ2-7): DAGVTQSPTHLIKTRGQQVTLRCSPKSGHDTVSWYQQALGQGPQFIFQYYEEEERQRGNFPDRFSGHQFPNYSSELNVNALLLGDSALYLCASSLRVYEQYFGPGTRLTVT.

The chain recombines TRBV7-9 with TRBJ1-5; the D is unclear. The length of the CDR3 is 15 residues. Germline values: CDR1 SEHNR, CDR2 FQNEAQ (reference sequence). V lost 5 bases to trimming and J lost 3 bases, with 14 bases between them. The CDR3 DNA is TGTGCCAGCAGCCCGGTAGACACCTCCAATCAGCCCCAGCATTTT. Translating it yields CASSPVDTSNQPQHF.

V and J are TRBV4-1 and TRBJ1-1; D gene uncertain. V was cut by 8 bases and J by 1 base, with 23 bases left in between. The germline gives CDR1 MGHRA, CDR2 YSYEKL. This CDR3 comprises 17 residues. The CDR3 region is CASSPGKGIYANTEAFF. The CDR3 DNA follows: TGCGCCAGCTCCCCCGGGAAGGGAATTTATGCGAACACTGAAGCTTTCTTT.

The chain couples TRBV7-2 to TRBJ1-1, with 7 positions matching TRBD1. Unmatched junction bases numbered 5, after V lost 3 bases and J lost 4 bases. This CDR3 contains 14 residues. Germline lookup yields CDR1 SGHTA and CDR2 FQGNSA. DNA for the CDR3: TGTGCCAGCAGCTTGGGACAGCCGATCACTGAAGCTTTCTTT. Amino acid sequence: CASSLGQPITEAFF.

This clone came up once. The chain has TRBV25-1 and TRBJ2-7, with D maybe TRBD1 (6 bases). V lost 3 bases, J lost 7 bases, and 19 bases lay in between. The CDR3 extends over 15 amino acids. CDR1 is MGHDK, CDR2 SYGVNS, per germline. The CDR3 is CASSDPDSPRSEQYF. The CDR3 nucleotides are TGTGCCAGCAGTGACCCGGACAGCCCTCGTTCAGAGCAGTACTTC.

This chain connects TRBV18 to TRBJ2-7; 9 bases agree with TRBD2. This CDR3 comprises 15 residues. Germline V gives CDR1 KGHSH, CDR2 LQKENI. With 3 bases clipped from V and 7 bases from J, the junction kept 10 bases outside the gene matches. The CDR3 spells CASSPSRGGSGEQYF. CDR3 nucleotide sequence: TGTGCCAGCTCACCTTCGCGGGGGGGCTCGGGTGAGCAGTACTTC.

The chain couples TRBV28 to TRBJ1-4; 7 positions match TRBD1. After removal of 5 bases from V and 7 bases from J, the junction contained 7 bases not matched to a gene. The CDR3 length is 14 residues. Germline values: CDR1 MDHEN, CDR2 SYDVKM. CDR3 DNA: TGTGCCAGCAGTCCCGGGAGGGGGCCTGAAAAACTGTTTTTT. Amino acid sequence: CASSPGRGPEKLFF.

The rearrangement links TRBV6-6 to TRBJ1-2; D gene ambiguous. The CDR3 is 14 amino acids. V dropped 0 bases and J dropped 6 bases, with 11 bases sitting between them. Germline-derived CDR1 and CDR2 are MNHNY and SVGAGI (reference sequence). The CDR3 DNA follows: TGTGCCAGCAGTTACTCTGGTAGGCAGGATGGCTACACCTTC. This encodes CASSYSGRQDGYTF.

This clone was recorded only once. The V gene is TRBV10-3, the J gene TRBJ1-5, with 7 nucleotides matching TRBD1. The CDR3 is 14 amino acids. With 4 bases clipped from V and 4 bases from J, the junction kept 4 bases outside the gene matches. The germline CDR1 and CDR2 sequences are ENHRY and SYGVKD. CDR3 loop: CAISGGQPNQPQHF. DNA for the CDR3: TGTGCCATCAGTGGGGGACAGCCTAATCAGCCCCAGCATTTT.

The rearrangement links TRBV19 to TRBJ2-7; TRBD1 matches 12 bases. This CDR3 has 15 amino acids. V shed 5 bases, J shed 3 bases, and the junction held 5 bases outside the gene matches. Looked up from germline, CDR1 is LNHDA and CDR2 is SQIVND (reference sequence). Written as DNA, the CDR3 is TGTGCCAGTAGTGCCGGGACAGGGGGCTACTACGAGCAGTACTTC. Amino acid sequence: CASSAGTGGYYEQYF.

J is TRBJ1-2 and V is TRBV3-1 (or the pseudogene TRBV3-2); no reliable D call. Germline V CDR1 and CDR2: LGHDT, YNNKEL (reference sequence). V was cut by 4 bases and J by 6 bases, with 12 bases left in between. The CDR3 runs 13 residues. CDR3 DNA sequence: TGTGCCAGCAGCCCGCATAGCGGGGATGGCTACACCTTC. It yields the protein CASSPHSGDGYTF.

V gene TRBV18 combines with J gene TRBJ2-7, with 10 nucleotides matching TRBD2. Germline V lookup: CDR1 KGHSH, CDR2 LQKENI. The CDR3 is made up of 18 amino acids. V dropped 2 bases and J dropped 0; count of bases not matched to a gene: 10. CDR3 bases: TGTGCCAGCTCACCAGCTAGCGGGGGCCGCGGAAGCTCCTACGAGCAGTACTTC. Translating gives CASSPASGGRGSSYEQYF.

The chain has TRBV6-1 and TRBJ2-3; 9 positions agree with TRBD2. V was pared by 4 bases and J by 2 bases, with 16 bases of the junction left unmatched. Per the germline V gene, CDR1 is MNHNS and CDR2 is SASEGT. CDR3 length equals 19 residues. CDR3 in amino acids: CASSGSGGQKPGATDTQYF. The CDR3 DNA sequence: TGTGCCAGCAGTGGTAGCGGGGGACAGAAACCAGGGGCCACAGATACGCAGTATTTT.

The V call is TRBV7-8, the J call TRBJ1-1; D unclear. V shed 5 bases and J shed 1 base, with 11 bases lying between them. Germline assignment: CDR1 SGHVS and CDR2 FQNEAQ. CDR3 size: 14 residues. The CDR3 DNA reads TGTGCCAGCAGCCCCGGGTGGCGGAACACTGAAGCTTTCTTT. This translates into CASSPGWRNTEAFF.

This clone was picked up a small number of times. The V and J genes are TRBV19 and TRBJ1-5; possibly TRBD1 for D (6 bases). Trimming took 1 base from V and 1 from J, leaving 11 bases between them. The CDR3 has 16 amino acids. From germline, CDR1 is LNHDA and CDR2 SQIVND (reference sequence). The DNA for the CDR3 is TGTGCCAGTAGTATAGGCTTACAGGGAAGCAATCAGCCCCAGCATTTT. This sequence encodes CASSIGLQGSNQPQHF.